This TCR beta chain stems from a study of blood T cell repertoires in COVID-19. Study overall: Spain, Italy and the United States supplied samples that represented acute and convalescent COVID-19. The cDNA or gDNA used as material had been derived from T cells, B-cell-depleted T cells, or PBMCs.

Germline V lookup: CDR1 SGDLS, CDR2 YYNGEE. V lost 0 bases and J lost 7; bases outside the gene matches: 5. The CDR3 spans 15 residues. Authors' processing steps: Amplification from reference gene primers served as the basis for estimated nucleated cell counts. Assay used: immunoSEQ multiplex PCR; TCRdb lists only in-frame clones, some missing. The DNA gave D and trimming, while V, J and clone size come from that table. Among approximately 35,000 clones, 90% were seen once, and the ten largest hold roughly 13%. The chain is built from TRBV9 and TRBJ1-4; TRBD1 matches at 8 bases. This clonotype originated in a human donor in a cohort sampled during active COVID-19. The sequencing input was peripheral blood. The CDR3 region has the DNA TGTGCCAGCAGCGTAGGGGTACAGGGGGTTGAAAAACTGTTTTTT. Amino acids: CASSVGVQGVEKLFF.